This TCR beta chain stems from a study of tumor-infiltrating lymphocytes in primary liver carcinoma. Total RNA (approximately 500 ng) served as template for TCR beta cDNA synthesis primed by a constant-region primer. Three nested multiplex PCR rounds, a slightly modified ARM-PCR method, built the TCR beta libraries. TRBV1-TRBV30 forward primers and a C-beta reverse primer were used in the first two PCR rounds, which each ran for approximately 10 cycles. A single record per CDR3 protein comes from TCRdb applying MiXCR to the multiplex PCR reads. Of under 200,000 distinct CDR3 sequences in the sample, roughly 61% were seen once. The study extracted blood RNA from unsorted whole blood and also extracted germline DNA. The sample holds many counts of this clonotype. Unmatched junction bases numbered 9, after V lost 4 bases and J lost 0 bases. CDR1 is MNHNS, CDR2 SASEGT, per germline. This CDR3 is 16 amino acids long.

This chain joins TRBV6-1 and TRBJ2-7; TRBD1 matches 7 bases. Sequencing used peripheral blood. The receptor comes from a woman aged 55-75 years with primary liver carcinoma and hepatitis B virus infection. The CDR3 nucleotides are TGTGCCAGCAGTGTCCCTTACGGGGACAGCTCCTACGAGCAGTACTTC. As protein: CASSVPYGDSSYEQYF.